The rows below give T cell receptor beta chains drawn from one sample of a study of T-cell memory formation after mild COVID-19. TCRdb reprocessed the 5' RACE reads with MiXCR, giving one entry per CDR3 protein. This sample has roughly 220,000 distinct CDR3 sequences; 9.5% occur once, and the top ten carry 3% to 4.5%. The sample consisted of PBMCs or a T cell subset sorted from them (not recorded which). The origin of the receptors is a man between 18 and 29 years old who had mild COVID-19 (a few samples of this study predate the infection). Cell type and time point are not known. CDR3s include the opening cysteine and the closing phenylalanine or tryptophan. Fields, in order: D gene, clone size, J gene, V gene, CDR3 protein, CDR3 DNA. D genes are given only for firm matches. Where a row states a size, it is once, few, many or the class of an expanded clone; other rows omit it.

D: TRBD1
size: few
J: TRBJ1-2
V: TRBV5-1
CDR3: CASSRQGDGGYTF
DNA: TGCGCCAGCAGCAGACAGGGGGATGGTGGCTACACCTTC

D: -
size: many
J: TRBJ2-3
V: TRBV2
CDR3: CASSDQVDTQYF
DNA: TGTGCCAGCAGCGACCAGGTAGATACGCAGTATTTT

D: TRBD1
size: -
J: TRBJ1-1
V: TRBV5-1
CDR3: CASSFQGAVNAEAFF
DNA: TGCGCCAGCAGCTTTCAGGGGGCGGTGAATGCTGAAGCTTTCTTT

D: TRBD1
size: -
J: TRBJ1-1
V: TRBV12-3/TRBV12-4
CDR3: CASSLGDRVSFGDFF
DNA: TGTGCCAGCAGTTTGGGGGACAGGGTTTCCTTCGGGGATTTCTTT

D: -
size: few
J: TRBJ2-2
V: TRBV18
CDR3: CASSPFAAGANTGELFF
DNA: TGTGCCAGCTCACCTTTCGCGGCAGGGGCCAACACCGGGGAGCTGTTTTTT

D: -
size: -
J: TRBJ2-5
V: TRBV12-3/TRBV12-4
CDR3: CASSPRDSTARQYF
DNA: TGTGCCAGCAGTCCTCGGGACTCCACTGCACGCCAGTACTTC

D: -
size: -
J: TRBJ2-3
V: TRBV12-3/TRBV12-4
CDR3: CASSFRGIADTQYF
DNA: TGTGCCAGCAGTTTCCGCGGGATCGCAGATACGCAGTATTTT

D: -
size: many
J: TRBJ2-5
V: TRBV7-3
CDR3: CASSPGRQETQYF
DNA: TGTGCCAGCAGCCCCGGTCGCCAAGAGACCCAGTACTTC

D: -
size: -
J: TRBJ1-1
V: TRBV6-6
CDR3: CASSAKTTVPGTEAFF
DNA: TGTGCCAGCAGCGCCAAGACGACAGTACCGGGCACTGAAGCTTTCTTT

D: -
size: few
J: TRBJ2-7
V: TRBV12-3/TRBV12-4
CDR3: CASSPDREYEQYF
DNA: TGTGCCAGCAGCCCGGACAGAGAGTACGAGCAGTACTTC

D: -
size: many
J: TRBJ1-1
V: TRBV12-3/TRBV12-4
CDR3: CASRRWGGYEAFF
DNA: TGTGCCAGCAGGCGCTGGGGAGGATATGAAGCTTTCTTT

D: TRBD1
size: few
J: TRBJ1-5
V: TRBV7-2
CDR3: CASSLLGQRYSNQPQHF
DNA: TGTGCCAGCAGCCTACTGGGACAGCGATATAGCAATCAGCCCCAGCATTTT

D: -
size: many
J: TRBJ2-4
V: TRBV6-5
CDR3: CASRSPLENIQYF
DNA: TGTGCCAGCAGGAGCCCGCTGGAAAACATTCAGTACTTC

D: -
size: -
J: TRBJ1-5
V: TRBV4-3
CDR3: CASSQDSGRGGQPQHF
DNA: TGCGCCAGCAGCCAAGATTCGGGCAGGGGAGGACAGCCCCAGCATTTT

D: -
size: -
J: TRBJ2-5
V: TRBV7-2
CDR3: CASSSGGTGETQYF
DNA: TGTGCCAGCAGCTCGGGGGGCACAGGGGAGACCCAGTACTTC